This section outlines one T cell receptor (beta chain) sequence together with its context. Study processing details: Estimation of nucleated cell counts was performed using reference gene primer amplification. This table comes from immunoSEQ multiplex PCR, and its TCRdb copy is limited to in-frame clones, with some not included. D and trimming were read from the DNA, whereas the V and J calls and clone size are those reported in that table. This sample has 110,000 to 150,000 clones, with 75% to 90% found just once. The sample belongs to a study of blood T cell repertoires in COVID-19. Across the study: Samples came from the United States, Italy and Spain, spanning acute and convalescent COVID-19. From T cells, B-cell-depleted T cells, or PBMCs came the material, which was cDNA or gDNA.

Per germline, CDR1 SGHTA and CDR2 FQGNSA. The V end was cut by 6 bases, the J end by 5 bases, with 14 bases between. The CDR3 extends over 13 amino acids. Material: peripheral blood. The TCR comes from a woman in her fifties or sixties with acute or convalescent COVID-19. The rearrangement links TRBV7-2 to TRBJ2-7; no firm D call. The DNA of the CDR3 is TGTGCCAGCAGTATTACCCACAAAGACGAGCAGTACTTC. Translating gives CASSITHKDEQYF.